The rows below give T cell receptor beta chains drawn from one sample of a study of T-cell reconstitution after alpha-beta-depleted transplantation in children. One entry per CDR3 protein, called by TCRdb with MiXCR from the PCR reads. The sample holds 4,000 to 5,500 distinct CDR3 sequences, 12% seen once. Here the sequenced sample was PBMCs, mostly from graft donor cells, taken 60 days after TCRalphabeta/CD19-depleted stem cell transplant. Receptor source: a male patient aged 2 to 10 who had a stem cell transplant for acute lymphoblastic leukemia, so the T cells may come from the graft donor. The CDR3 runs from the conserved cysteine through the conserved F or W. A D gene is named only where the DNA matches it firmly. A row's size may be missing; if present it is once, few, many or a size class.

CDR3aa: CASSPSLSLSGKTIYF
CDR3nt: TGTGCCAGTAGTCCCTCCCTCAGCCTCTCTGGAAAAACCATATATTTT
v_gene: TRBV19
j_gene: TRBJ1-3
d_gene: .
abundance: .

CDR3aa: CASSSPDRGHREQYF
CDR3nt: TGTGCCAGCAGCTCCCCGGACAGGGGGCATCGCGAGCAGTACTTC
v_gene: TRBV7-2
j_gene: TRBJ2-7
d_gene: TRBD1
abundance: medium-sized

CDR3aa: CASATVPKGEQYF
CDR3nt: TGCGCCAGCGCTACAGTCCCGAAAGGGGAGCAGTACTTC
v_gene: TRBV10-2
j_gene: TRBJ2-7
d_gene: .
abundance: many

CDR3aa: CSAGGFRLGGYTF
CDR3nt: TGCAGTGCTGGGGGGTTCCGCCTGGGGGGCTACACCTTC
v_gene: TRBV20-1
j_gene: TRBJ1-2
d_gene: .
abundance: many

CDR3aa: CAELVLLGEYF
CDR3nt: TGTGCTGAGCTGGTTCTTCTTGGGGAGTACTTC
v_gene: TRBV15
j_gene: TRBJ2-4
d_gene: .
abundance: .

CDR3aa: CASSNSQGGQPQHF
CDR3nt: TGTGCCAGCAGTAACTCACAGGGCGGTCAGCCCCAGCATTTT
v_gene: TRBV6-5
j_gene: TRBJ1-5
d_gene: .
abundance: medium-sized

CDR3aa: CARGFGREQYF
CDR3nt: TGTGCCAGGGGCTTCGGGCGCGAGCAGTACTTC
v_gene: TRBV4-2
j_gene: TRBJ2-7
d_gene: .
abundance: .

CDR3aa: CASSVAQGSKSYTF
CDR3nt: TGTGCCAGCAGCGTAGCTCAGGGGTCTAAAAGCTACACCTTC
v_gene: TRBV9
j_gene: TRBJ1-2
d_gene: .
abundance: many

CDR3aa: CSARWGTGFEAFF
CDR3nt: TGCAGTGCTAGATGGGGAACAGGTTTTGAAGCTTTCTTT
v_gene: TRBV20-1
j_gene: TRBJ1-1
d_gene: .
abundance: many

CDR3aa: CASRRWGNQPQHF
CDR3nt: TGTGCCAGCAGAAGGTGGGGCAATCAGCCCCAGCATTTT
v_gene: TRBV28
j_gene: TRBJ1-5
d_gene: .
abundance: many

CDR3aa: CASSPGRPGSGLNYGYTF
CDR3nt: TGTGCCAGCAGCCCGGGGCGACCAGGGTCGGGTCTCAACTATGGCTACACCTTC
v_gene: TRBV5-6
j_gene: TRBJ1-2
d_gene: .
abundance: .

CDR3aa: CSARERQEKLFF
CDR3nt: TGCAGTGCTAGAGAAAGGCAAGAAAAACTGTTTTTT
v_gene: TRBV20-1
j_gene: TRBJ1-4
d_gene: .
abundance: .